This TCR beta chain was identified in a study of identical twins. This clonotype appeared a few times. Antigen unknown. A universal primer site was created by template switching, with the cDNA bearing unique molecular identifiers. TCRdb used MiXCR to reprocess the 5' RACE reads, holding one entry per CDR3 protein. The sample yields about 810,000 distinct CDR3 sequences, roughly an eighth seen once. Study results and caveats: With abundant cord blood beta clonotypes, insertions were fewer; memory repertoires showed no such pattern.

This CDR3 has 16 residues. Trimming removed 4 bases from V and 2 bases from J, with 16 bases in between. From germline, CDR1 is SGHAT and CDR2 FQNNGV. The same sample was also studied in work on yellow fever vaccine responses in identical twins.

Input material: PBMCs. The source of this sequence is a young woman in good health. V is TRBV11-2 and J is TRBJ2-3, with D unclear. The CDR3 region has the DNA TGTGCCAGCAGCTGGAGTGAGAGTTCCGACACAGATACGCAGTATTTT. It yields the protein CASSWSESSDTDTQYF.